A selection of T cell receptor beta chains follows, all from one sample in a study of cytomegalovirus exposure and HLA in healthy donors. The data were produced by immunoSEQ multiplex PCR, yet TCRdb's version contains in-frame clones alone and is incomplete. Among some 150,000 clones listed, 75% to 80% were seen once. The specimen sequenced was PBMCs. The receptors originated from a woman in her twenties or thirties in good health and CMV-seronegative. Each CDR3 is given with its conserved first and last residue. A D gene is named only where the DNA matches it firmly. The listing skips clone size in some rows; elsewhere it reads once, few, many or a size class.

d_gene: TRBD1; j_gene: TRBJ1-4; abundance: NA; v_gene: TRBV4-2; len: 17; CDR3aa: CASSQDPGQGADEKLFF; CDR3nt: TGTGCCAGCAGCCAAGATCCGGGACAGGGGGCGGATGAAAAACTGTTTTTT
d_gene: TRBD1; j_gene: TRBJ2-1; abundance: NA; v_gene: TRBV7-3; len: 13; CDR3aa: CASTADRANEQFF; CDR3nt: TGTGCCAGCACAGCGGACAGGGCCAATGAGCAGTTCTTC
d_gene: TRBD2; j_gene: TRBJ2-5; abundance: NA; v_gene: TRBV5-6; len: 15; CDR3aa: CASSYPSGGSETQYF; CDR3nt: TGTGCCAGCAGCTATCCTAGCGGGGGGTCGGAGACCCAGTACTTC
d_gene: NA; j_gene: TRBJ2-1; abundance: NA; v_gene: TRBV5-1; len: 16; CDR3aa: CASSNRQGLSRNEQFF; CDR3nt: TGCGCCAGCAGCAATAGACAGGGACTTTCGAGAAATGAGCAGTTCTTC
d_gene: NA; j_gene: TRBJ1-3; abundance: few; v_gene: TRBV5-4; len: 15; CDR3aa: CASSLAGGPGNTIYF; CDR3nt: TGTGCCAGCAGCTTGGCCGGGGGGCCTGGAAACACCATATATTTT
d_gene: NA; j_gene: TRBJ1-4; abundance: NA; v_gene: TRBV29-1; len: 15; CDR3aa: CSVGEGGSTNEKLFF; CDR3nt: TGCAGCGTTGGTGAGGGAGGTTCGACTAATGAAAAACTGTTTTTT
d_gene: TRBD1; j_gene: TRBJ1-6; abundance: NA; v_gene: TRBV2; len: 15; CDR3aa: CASTIIVGGGSPLHF; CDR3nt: TGTGCCAGCACTATAATTGTAGGGGGCGGGTCACCCCTCCACTTT
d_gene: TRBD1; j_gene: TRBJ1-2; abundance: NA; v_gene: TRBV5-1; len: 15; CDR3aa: CASSPGAGGASGYTF; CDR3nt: TGCGCCAGCAGCCCGGGGGCAGGGGGCGCTTCGGGCTACACCTTC
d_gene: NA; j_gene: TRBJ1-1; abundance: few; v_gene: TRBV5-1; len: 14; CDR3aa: CASSAGARNTEAFF; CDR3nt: TGCGCCAGCAGCGCGGGGGCGAGGAACACTGAAGCTTTCTTT
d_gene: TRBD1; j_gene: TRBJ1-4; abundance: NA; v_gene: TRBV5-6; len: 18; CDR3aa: CASSLVRDRASLWEKLFF; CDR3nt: TGTGCCAGCAGCTTGGTGAGAGACAGGGCCTCCCTTTGGGAAAAACTGTTTTTT
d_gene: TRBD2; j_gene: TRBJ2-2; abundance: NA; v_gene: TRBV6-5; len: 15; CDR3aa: CASSPLAGGSGELFF; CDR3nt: TGTGCCAGCAGTCCTCTAGCGGGGGGCTCCGGGGAGCTGTTTTTT
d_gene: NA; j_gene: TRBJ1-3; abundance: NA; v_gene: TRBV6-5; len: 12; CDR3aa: CATRTAGNTIYF; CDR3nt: TGTGCCACCCGGACAGCTGGAAACACCATATATTTT
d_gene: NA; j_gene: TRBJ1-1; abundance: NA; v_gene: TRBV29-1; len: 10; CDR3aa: CSTYRVRAFF; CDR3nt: TGCAGCACTTACAGGGTTCGAGCTTTCTTT
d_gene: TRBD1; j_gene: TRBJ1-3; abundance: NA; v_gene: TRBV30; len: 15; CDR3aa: CAWTRDSSSGNTIYF; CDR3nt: TGTGCCTGGACCCGGGACAGCAGCTCTGGAAACACCATATATTTT
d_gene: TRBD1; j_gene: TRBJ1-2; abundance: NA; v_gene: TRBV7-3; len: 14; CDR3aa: CASSAGTGNYGYTF; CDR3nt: TGTGCCAGCAGCGCCGGGACAGGGAACTATGGCTACACCTTC
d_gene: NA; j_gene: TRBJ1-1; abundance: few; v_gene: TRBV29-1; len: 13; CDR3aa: CSVVRGQNTEAFF; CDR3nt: TGCAGCGTTGTAAGAGGGCAAAACACTGAAGCTTTCTTT
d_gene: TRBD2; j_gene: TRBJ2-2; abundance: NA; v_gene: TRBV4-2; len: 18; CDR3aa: CASSQAQRGGRLTGELFF; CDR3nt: TGTGCCAGCAGCCAAGCCCAGCGGGGGGGCCGTCTCACCGGGGAGCTGTTTTTT
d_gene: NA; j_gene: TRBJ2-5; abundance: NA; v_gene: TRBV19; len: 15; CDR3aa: CASSIGGGQQETQYF; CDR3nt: TGTGCCAGTAGTATCGGGGGGGGACAGCAAGAGACCCAGTACTTC
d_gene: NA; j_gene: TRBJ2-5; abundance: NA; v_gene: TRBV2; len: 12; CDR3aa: CASTTNQETQYF; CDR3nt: TGTGCCAGCACTACCAACCAAGAGACCCAGTACTTC
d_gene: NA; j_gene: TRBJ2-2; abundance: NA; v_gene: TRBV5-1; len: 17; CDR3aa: CASSLSNPGMNTGELFF; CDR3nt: TGCGCCAGCAGCTTATCTAACCCCGGGATGAACACCGGGGAGCTGTTTTTT
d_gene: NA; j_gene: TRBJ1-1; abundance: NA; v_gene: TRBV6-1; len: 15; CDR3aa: CASRFNRDKGTEAFF; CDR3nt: TGTGCCAGCAGGTTCAACCGGGACAAAGGTACTGAAGCTTTCTTT
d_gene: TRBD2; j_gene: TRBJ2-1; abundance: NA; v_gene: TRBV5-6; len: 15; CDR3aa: CASSLAGAPYNEQFF; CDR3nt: TGTGCCAGCAGCTTAGCGGGGGCGCCCTACAATGAGCAGTTCTTC
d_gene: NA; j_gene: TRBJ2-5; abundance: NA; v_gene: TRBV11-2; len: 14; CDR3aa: CASSAGLFQETQYF; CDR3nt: TGTGCCAGCAGCGCGGGACTGTTCCAAGAGACCCAGTACTTC
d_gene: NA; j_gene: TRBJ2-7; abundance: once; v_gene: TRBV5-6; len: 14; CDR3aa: CASSPGDRVSGQYF; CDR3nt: TGTGCCAGCAGCCCGGGGGACCGCGTCTCCGGGCAGTACTTC
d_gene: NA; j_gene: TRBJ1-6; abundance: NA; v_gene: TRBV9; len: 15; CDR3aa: CASSVLDSYNSPLHF; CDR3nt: TGTGCCAGCAGCGTATTGGACAGCTATAATTCACCCCTCCACTTT
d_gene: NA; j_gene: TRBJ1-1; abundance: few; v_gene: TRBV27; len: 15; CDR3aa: CASSQGVWGWTEAFF; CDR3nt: TGTGCCAGCAGTCAAGGGGTCTGGGGCTGGACTGAAGCTTTCTTT
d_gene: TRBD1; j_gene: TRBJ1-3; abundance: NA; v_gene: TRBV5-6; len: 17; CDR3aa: CASSLAQGVGSGNTIYF; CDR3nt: TGTGCCAGCAGCTTGGCACAGGGGGTCGGCTCTGGAAACACCATATATTTT
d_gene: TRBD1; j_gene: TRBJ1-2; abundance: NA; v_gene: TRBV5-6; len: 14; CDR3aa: CASSLDVTGGGYTF; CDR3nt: TGTGCCAGCAGCTTGGACGTGACAGGGGGCGGCTACACCTTC
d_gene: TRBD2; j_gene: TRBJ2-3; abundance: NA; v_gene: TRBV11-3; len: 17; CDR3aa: CASSPGRLAGPKDTQYF; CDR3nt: TGTGCCAGCAGCCCAGGTAGACTAGCGGGACCAAAAGATACGCAGTATTTT
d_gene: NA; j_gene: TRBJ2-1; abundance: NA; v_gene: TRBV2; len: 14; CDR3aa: CASSETGSYNEQFF; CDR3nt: TGTGCCAGCAGTGAGACTGGTTCCTACAATGAGCAGTTCTTC
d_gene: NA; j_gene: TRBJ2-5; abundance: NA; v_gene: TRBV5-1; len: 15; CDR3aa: CATKPMGGIQETQYF; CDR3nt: TGCGCCACCAAACCGATGGGGGGAATCCAAGAGACCCAGTACTTC
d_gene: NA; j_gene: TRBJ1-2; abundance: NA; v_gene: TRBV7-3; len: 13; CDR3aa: CASSPQGLGGYTF; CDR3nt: TGTGCCAGCAGTCCACAGGGCCTCGGGGGCTACACCTTC
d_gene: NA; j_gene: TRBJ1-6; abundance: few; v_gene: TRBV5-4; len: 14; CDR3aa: CASSLETPRSPLHF; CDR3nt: TGTGCCAGCAGCTTGGAGACTCCACGTTCACCCCTCCACTTT
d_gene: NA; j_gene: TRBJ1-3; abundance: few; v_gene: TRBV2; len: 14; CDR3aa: CASSDGSSGNTIYF; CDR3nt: TGTGCCAGCAGTGACGGTAGCTCTGGAAACACCATATATTTT
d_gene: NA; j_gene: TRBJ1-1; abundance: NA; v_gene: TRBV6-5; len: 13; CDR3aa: CASRAFRVTEAFF; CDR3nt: TGTGCCAGCAGAGCATTCAGGGTCACTGAAGCTTTCTTT
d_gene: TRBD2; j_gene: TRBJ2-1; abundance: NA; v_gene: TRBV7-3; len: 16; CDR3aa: CASSSIAGGPGNEQFF; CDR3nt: TGTGCCAGCAGCTCTATAGCGGGGGGGCCTGGAAATGAGCAGTTCTTC
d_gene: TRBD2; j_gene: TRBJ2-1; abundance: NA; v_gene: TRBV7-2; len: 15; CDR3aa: CASSSPGLAGTEQFF; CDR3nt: TGTGCCAGCAGCTCTCCGGGACTAGCGGGGACTGAGCAGTTCTTC
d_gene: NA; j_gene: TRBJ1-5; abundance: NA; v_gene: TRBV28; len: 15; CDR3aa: CASSTPTGPNQPQHF; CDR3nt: TGTGCCAGCAGTACTCCGACAGGACCAAATCAGCCCCAGCATTTT
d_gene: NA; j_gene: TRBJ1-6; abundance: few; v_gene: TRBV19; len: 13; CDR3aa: CASTTGWNSPLHF; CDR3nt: TGTGCCAGTACCACAGGGTGGAATTCACCCCTCCACTTT
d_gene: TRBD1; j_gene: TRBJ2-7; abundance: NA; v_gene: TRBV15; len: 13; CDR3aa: CATSKDRVYEQYF; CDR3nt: TGTGCCACCAGCAAGGACAGGGTCTACGAGCAGTACTTC
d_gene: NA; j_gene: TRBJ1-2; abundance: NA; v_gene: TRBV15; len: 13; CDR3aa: CATSRPDSYGYTF; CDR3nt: TGTGCCACCAGCAGACCCGACAGCTATGGCTACACCTTC